The 19 T cell receptor beta chains below all came from one sample that was sequenced in a study of blood T cells in healthy people across ages. Through a sample-barcoded 5' primer and a J-beta primer mix, a second PCR was run for roughly 6 to 11 cycles. TCRdb analysed the 5' RACE reads with MiXCR anew, one entry per CDR3 protein. The sample has approximately 800,000 distinct CDR3 sequences, around half seen once. The material sequenced was blood. The receptors originated from a man older than 75 in good health.

The V call is TRBV4-2, the J call TRBJ2-4; D may be TRBD1 (7 bases). V was shortened by 0 bases and J by 6 bases, with 15 bases between the two germline ends. CDR3 length: 16 residues. Germline CDR1 LGHNA, CDR2 YNFKEQ. The CDR3 bases are TGTGCCAGCAGCCAAGAGGGCCACAGGGGAGGAAACATTCAGTACTTC. Translating it yields CASSQEGHRGGNIQYF.

The V and J genes are TRBV11-2 and TRBJ2-2, with 13 nucleotides matching TRBD2. The CDR3 length is 17 residues. The V gene's germline CDR1 is SGHAT and CDR2 FQNNGV. V dropped 4 bases and J dropped 2; count of bases not matched to a gene: 4. CDR3 DNA: TGTGCCAGCAGCTCCCGACTAGCGGGAGGCAACACCGGGGAGCTGTTTTTT. Protein product: CASSSRLAGGNTGELFF.

The rearrangement joins TRBV12-3 or TRBV12-4 to TRBJ2-1; 7 bases map to TRBD2. The junction had 10 bases not matched to a gene; V was cut back by 1 base and J by 7 bases. The CDR3 contains 16 residues. Here the CDR3 reads CASSLVAGDGSNEQFF. The CDR3 DNA reads as TGTGCCAGCAGTTTAGTTGCGGGAGACGGGAGTAATGAGCAGTTCTTC.

The V gene is TRBV28, the J gene TRBJ2-1, with 10 bases matching TRBD2. The J segment lost 5 bases and the V segment lost 6 bases, leaving 7 bases of the junction unmatched. The germline CDR1 and CDR2 sequences are MDHEN and SYDVKM. The CDR3 is 15 residues long. CDR3 DNA: TGTGCCAGCAGGCCTGGGACTAGCGTAAACAATGAGCAGTTCTTC. Its translation: CASRPGTSVNNEQFF.

The V gene is TRBV12-3 or TRBV12-4, the J gene TRBJ2-1; the D gene is possibly TRBD2 (7 bases). V dropped 5 bases and J dropped 7 bases, with 24 bases sitting between them. The CDR3 contains 17 residues. The chain's CDR3 is CASSQSEGGRIRNEQFF. As DNA, the CDR3 is TGTGCCAGCAGTCAATCTGAGGGGGGGCGGATTAGGAATGAGCAGTTCTTC.

This chain links TRBV7-6 with TRBJ2-7; 12 bases are a match to TRBD1. The CDR3 runs 15 residues. V shed 4 bases and J 3 bases; nucleotides not matched to a gene: 4. Germline CDR1 reads SGHVS; CDR2 reads FNYEAQ. In DNA form, the CDR3 reads TGTGCCAGCAGCTCCGGGACAGGGGGCGTCTACGAGCAGTACTTC. Its translation is CASSSGTGGVYEQYF.

This clonotype was counted only a few times. V is TRBV2 and J is TRBJ2-5, with TRBD1 matching over 7 bases. J gave up 6 bases and V 7 bases, and 14 bases lay outside the gene matches. The CDR3 totals 15 residues. Germline CDR1 SNHLY, CDR2 FYNNEI. The CDR3 bases are TGTGCCAGCATTGTGACAGGGACACCTTCGAAGACCCAGTACTTC. Translating it yields CASIVTGTPSKTQYF.

The chain carries TRBV5-5 and TRBJ1-5, with 11 bases fitting TRBD1. Trimming removed 4 bases from V and 7 bases from J; junction bases left unmatched: 19. CDR3 length equals 19 residues. The germline V gene has CDR1 SGHKS and CDR2 YYEKEE (reference sequence). In nucleotides, the CDR3 is TGTGCCAGCAGCCTCGGGTTTATGGGGGGACAGGGGGGAGGACAGCCCCAGCATTTT. This encodes CASSLGFMGGQGGGQPQHF.

The chain couples TRBV11-2 to TRBJ2-7; tentative D call: TRBD2 (6 bases). Germline values: CDR1 SGHAT, CDR2 FQNNGV. The CDR3 runs to 14 residues. The V end lost 5 bases, the J end lost 5 bases, and 16 bases lay between the germline ends. Here the CDR3 DNA reads TGTGCCAGCAGCCACACTGCGGGGTCCCACGAGCAGTACTTC. Protein product: CASSHTAGSHEQYF.

This clonotype was seen a few times. This chain joins TRBV12-5 and TRBJ2-7, with D perhaps TRBD1 or TRBD2 (5 bases each). Trimming stripped 6 bases from V and 4 bases from J, with 16 bases between. The CDR3 runs 14 residues. Germline values: CDR1 LGHNT, CDR2 FRNRAP. In DNA form, the CDR3 reads TGTGCTAGTGGAGCCGGGGCGTTAGGTTACGAGCAGTACTTC. Protein: CASGAGALGYEQYF.

The genes are TRBV7-9 and TRBJ1-5; weak D call: TRBD1 (6 bases). This CDR3 comprises 14 residues. V dropped 5 bases and J dropped 3 bases, with 11 bases sitting between them. The V gene's germline CDR1 is SEHNR and CDR2 FQNEAQ (reference sequence). The CDR3 nucleotides read TGTGCCAGCAGCGCAGGGGAGGTCAATCAGCCCCAGCATTTT. Protein sequence: CASSAGEVNQPQHF.

This clonotype was recorded only once. V and J are TRBV20-1 and TRBJ2-1; no clear D. The CDR3 is made up of 14 amino acids. V was cut by 0 bases and J by 5 bases, with 11 bases left in between. In germline, CDR1 is DFQATT, CDR2 SNEGSKA (reference sequence). The CDR3 nucleotides are TGCAGTGCTAGAGAGGGATCGATCAACAATGAGCAGTTCTTC. Its translation is CSAREGSINNEQFF.

The chain joins TRBV29-1 to TRBJ2-2; 10 nucleotides match TRBD1. Per the germline V gene, CDR1 is SQVTM and CDR2 is ANQGSEA. With V trimmed by 6 bases and J by 2 bases, 6 bases remained unmatched. There are 15 residues in the CDR3. CDR3 in amino acids: CSVRQGASNTGELFF. CDR3 coding DNA: TGCAGCGTCCGACAGGGGGCGAGCAACACCGGGGAGCTGTTTTTT.

This clonotype was detected once. This chain links TRBV12-3 or TRBV12-4 with TRBJ1-1, with TRBD1 as a possible D gene (5 bases). V was shortened by 6 bases and J by 1 base, with 9 bases between the two germline ends. This CDR3 spans 13 amino acids. The CDR3 loop reads CASRTDANTEAFF. The CDR3 DNA reads as TGTGCCAGCAGGACAGACGCGAACACTGAAGCTTTCTTT.

The CDR3 protein is CASSHRVSTNTGELFF. The CDR3 DNA reads TGCGCCAGCAGCCACAGGGTTTCAACGAACACCGGGGAGCTGTTTTTT. V gene TRBV4-1 combines with J gene TRBJ2-2; the D gene is possibly TRBD1 (5 bases). Trimming left V 3 bases short and J 0 bases short, with 11 bases between. The CDR3 totals 16 residues. CDR1 MGHRA and CDR2 YSYEKL come from the germline V gene.

This sequence joins TRBV2 and TRBJ1-4, with D perhaps TRBD1 (5 bases). Trimming left V 7 bases short and J 0 bases short, with 12 bases between. The CDR3 loop spans 15 amino acids. Per the germline V gene, CDR1 is SNHLY and CDR2 is FYNNEI. This chain's CDR3 is CASKGQGATNEKLFF. CDR3 bases: TGTGCCAGCAAGGGGCAGGGAGCAACTAATGAAAAACTGTTTTTT.

This chain links TRBV7-6 with TRBJ2-5, with 10 bases aligning to TRBD1. Losses at the gene ends were 4 bases for V and 11 bases for J; bases not matched to a gene: 16. The germline V gene has CDR1 SGHVS and CDR2 FNYEAQ. This CDR3 region has 16 residues. As DNA, the CDR3 is TGTGCCAGCAGCTACACACTCAGGACAGGGGGTGGGGAGCAGTACTTC. Translating it yields CASSYTLRTGGGEQYF. Variable domain in full (rest from reference TRBV7-6 and TRBJ2-5): GAGVSQSPRYKVTKRGQDVALRCDPISGHVSLYWYRQALGQGPEFLTYFNYEAQQDKSGLPNDRFSAERPEGSISTLTIQRTEQRDSAMYRCASSYTLRTGGGEQYFGPGTRLLVL.

V is TRBV20-1 and J is TRBJ2-7; maybe TRBD2 (6 bases). The CDR3 totals 11 residues. With 5 bases removed from V and 3 bases from J, the gap between germline ends came to 8 bases. CDR1 is DFQATT and CDR2 is SNEGSKA in the germline V gene (reference sequence). This chain's CDR3 is CSALTSYEQYF. CDR3 nucleotide sequence: TGCAGTGCTCTGACTAGCTACGAGCAGTACTTC.

J is TRBJ2-3 and V is TRBV13; 8 nucleotides agree with TRBD1. The CDR3 is 16 residues long. From germline, CDR1 is PRHDT and CDR2 FYEKMQ (reference sequence). J gave up 3 bases and V 0 bases, and 5 bases lay outside the gene matches. The chain's CDR3 is CASSLGLRTGTDTQYF. DNA for the CDR3: TGTGCCAGCAGCTTAGGGTTGCGGACAGGGACAGATACGCAGTATTTT.